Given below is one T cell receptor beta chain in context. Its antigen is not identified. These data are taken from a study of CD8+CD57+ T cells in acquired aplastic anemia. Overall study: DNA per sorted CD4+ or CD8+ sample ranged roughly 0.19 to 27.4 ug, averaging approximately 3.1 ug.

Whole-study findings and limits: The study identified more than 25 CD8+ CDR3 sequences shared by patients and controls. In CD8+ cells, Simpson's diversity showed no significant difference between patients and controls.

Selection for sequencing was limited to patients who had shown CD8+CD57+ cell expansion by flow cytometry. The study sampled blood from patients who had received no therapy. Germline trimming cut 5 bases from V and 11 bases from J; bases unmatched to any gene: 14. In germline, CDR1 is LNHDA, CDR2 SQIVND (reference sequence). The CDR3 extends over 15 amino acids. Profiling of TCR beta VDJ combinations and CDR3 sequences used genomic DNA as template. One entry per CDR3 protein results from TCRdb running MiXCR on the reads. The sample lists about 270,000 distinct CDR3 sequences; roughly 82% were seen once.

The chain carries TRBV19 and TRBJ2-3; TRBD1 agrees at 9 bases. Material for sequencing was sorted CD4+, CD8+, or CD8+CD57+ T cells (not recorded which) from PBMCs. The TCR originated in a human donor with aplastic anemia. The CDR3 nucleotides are TGTGCCAGTAGTGGGACAGGGACTTCTTCCAATGAGCAGTATTTT. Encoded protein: CASSGTGTSSNEQYF. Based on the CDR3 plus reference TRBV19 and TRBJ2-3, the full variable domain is DGGITQSPKYLFRKEGQNVTLSCEQNLNHDAMYWYRQDPGQGLRLIYYSQIVNDFQKGDIAEGYSVSREKKESFPLTVTSAQKNPTAFYLCASSGTGTSSNEQYFGPGTRLTVL.